The 26 T cell receptor beta chains below all came from one sample that was sequenced in a study of OX40 agonist ivuxolimab in advanced cancers. Clones were sequenced by immunoSEQ multiplex PCR, and TCRdb holds only the in-frame ones, with some missing. There are some 55,000 clones in the sample; about 80% occur only once, and under 4.5% lies in the top ten. Sequencing was performed on CD4+ or CD8+ T cells sorted from blood, taken in a trial of the OX40 agonist ivuxolimab. These TCRs come from an adult with an advanced solid tumor such as melanoma, head and neck, liver or kidney cancer.

This clone was seen once. The genes are TRBV18 and TRBJ1-1, with D perhaps matching TRBD1 (6 bases). Germline CDR1 is KGHSH and CDR2 is LQKENI. The CDR3 covers 12 residues. Trimming took 5 bases from V and 3 from J, leaving 7 bases between them. The CDR3 DNA reads as TGTGCCAGCTCAAGGGGGTACACTGAAGCTTTCTTT. Translating it yields CASSRGYTEAFF.

The genes are TRBV7-9 and TRBJ1-2; D is possibly TRBD1 (6 bases). This CDR3 is 16 amino acids long. Germline CDR1 SEHNR, CDR2 FQNEAQ (reference sequence). The germline V and J ends were trimmed by 3 bases and 8 bases, with 22 bases remaining between them. The CDR3 DNA is TGTGCCAGCAGCTTCAGTAGTCTCCGGGACATGGGGGGCTACACCTTC. Translation: CASSFSSLRDMGGYTF.

The chain joins TRBV5-1 to TRBJ2-1, with 12 positions matching TRBD1. CDR3 length: 15 amino acids. V lost 3 bases to trimming and J lost 7 bases; unmatched junction nucleotides: 5. Germline loops: CDR1 SGHRS, CDR2 YFSETQ. The CDR3 sequence is CASSSGTGGLNEQFF. DNA for the CDR3: TGCGCCAGCAGCTCCGGGACAGGGGGCCTTAATGAGCAGTTCTTC.

V is TRBV11-3 and J is TRBJ2-1; 10 bases fit TRBD2. CDR3 length: 16 residues. The junction had 10 bases not matched to a gene; V was cut back by 5 bases and J by 6 bases. Germline V CDR1 and CDR2: SGHNT, YENEEA. Here the CDR3 DNA reads TGTGCCAGCAGCCGAGGTCGGAGCGGGAGGGCCAATGAGCAGTTCTTC. Protein product: CASSRGRSGRANEQFF.

This clone has more than one count but fewer than ten. V gene TRBV19 combines with J gene TRBJ2-1; 13 bases are a match to TRBD2. The CDR3 spans 18 residues. CDR1 LNHDA and CDR2 SQIVND come from the germline V gene (reference sequence). With 3 bases clipped from V and 2 bases from J, the junction kept 7 bases outside the gene matches. CDR3 nucleotide sequence: TGTGCCAGTAGTATGGGGACTAGCGGGAAAAAAGCCTACAATGAGCAGTTCTTC. Translated: CASSMGTSGKKAYNEQFF.

The genes are TRBV19 and TRBJ2-1; D is possibly TRBD1 or TRBD2 (6 bases each). V was clipped by 3 bases and J by 7 bases, with 10 bases between them. The CDR3 is made up of 13 amino acids. Germline values: CDR1 LNHDA, CDR2 SQIVND (reference sequence). This CDR3 reads CASSMGGANEQFF. The CDR3 nucleotides are TGTGCCAGTAGTATGGGGGGCGCTAATGAGCAGTTCTTC.

This chain links TRBV5-1 with TRBJ2-1, with D hard to call. Germline loops: CDR1 SGHRS, CDR2 YFSETQ. There are 11 residues in the CDR3. V was cut by 9 bases and J by 4 bases, with 8 bases left in between. The CDR3 sequence is CATTNYNEQFF. CDR3 coding DNA: TGCGCCACCACCAATTACAATGAGCAGTTCTTC.

J is TRBJ1-1 and V is TRBV29-1, with D uncertain. Per the germline V gene, CDR1 is SQVTM and CDR2 is ANQGSEA. The length of the CDR3 is 13 residues. The V and J ends lost 2 bases and 4 bases respectively, with 11 bases between them. The CDR3 DNA follows: TGCAGCGTTGAACGTACAAGGAGCACTGAAGCTTTCTTT. Protein product: CSVERTRSTEAFF. The variable domain in full, completed from reference TRBV29-1 and TRBJ1-1, reads SAVISQKPSRDICQRGTSLTIQCQVDSQVTMMFWYRQQPGQSLTLIATANQGSEATYESGFVIDKFPISRPNLTFSTLTVSNMSPEDSSIYLCSVERTRSTEAFFGQGTRLTVV.

This chain joins TRBV4-3 and TRBJ2-1; D gene ambiguous. CDR3 length equals 13 residues. Deletions cut 1 base from V and 9 bases from J, with 10 bases between. Per germline, CDR1 LGHNA and CDR2 YSLEER. The CDR3 nucleotides read TGCGCCAGCAGCCAAGGGTCAGGTCTTGAGCAGTTCTTC. This codes for CASSQGSGLEQFF.

This chain links TRBV11-3 with TRBJ2-3; the match to TRBD1 covers 10 bases. The J segment lost 3 bases and the V segment lost 3 bases, leaving 0 bases of the junction unmatched. Germline-derived CDR1 and CDR2 are SGHNT and YENEEA. The CDR3 spans 14 residues. The CDR3 region is CASSLGQGTDTQYF. Written as DNA, the CDR3 is TGTGCCAGCAGCTTGGGACAGGGGACAGATACGCAGTATTTT.

This chain joins TRBV7-2 and TRBJ2-2; D perhaps matches TRBD1 (6 bases). The length of the CDR3 is 19 residues. Looked up from germline, CDR1 is SGHTA and CDR2 is FQGNSA. Trimming removed 1 base at V and 1 base at J, with 19 bases between. The CDR3 DNA follows: TGTGCCAGCAGCTTAGTAGCCCCGGGACATTGGAAGAACACCGGGGAGCTGTTTTTT. As protein: CASSLVAPGHWKNTGELFF.

The chain carries TRBV7-2 and TRBJ2-7; TRBD1 matches at 11 bases. Per the germline V gene, CDR1 is SGHTA and CDR2 is FQGNSA. With V trimmed by 5 bases and J by 5 bases, 11 bases remained unmatched. The CDR3 has 16 amino acids. Here the CDR3 reads CASSVGWGQGVNEQYF. CDR3 in DNA: TGTGCCAGCAGCGTAGGATGGGGACAGGGGGTTAACGAGCAGTACTTC.

V is TRBV7-2 and J is TRBJ2-1; D perhaps matches TRBD2 (6 bases). Trimming stripped 5 bases from V and 5 bases from J, with 13 bases between. Germline CDR1 SGHTA, CDR2 FQGNSA. The CDR3 runs to 14 residues. Written as DNA, the CDR3 is TGTGCCAGCAGCCCGAATAGCGGAGACAATGAGCAGTTCTTC. It is translated as CASSPNSGDNEQFF.

The V gene is TRBV4-1, the J gene TRBJ1-1; D ambiguous. The V end lost 5 bases, the J end lost 6 bases, and 10 bases lay between the germline ends. There are 12 residues in the CDR3. Germline values: CDR1 MGHRA, CDR2 YSYEKL. The CDR3 DNA reads as TGCGCCAGCAGCGACGGATTTTCTGAAGCTTTCTTT. It translates to CASSDGFSEAFF.

This sequence joins TRBV19 and TRBJ1-5, with D unclear. V was clipped by 2 bases and J by 13 bases, with 12 bases between them. Germline CDR1 reads LNHDA; CDR2 reads SQIVND (reference sequence). The CDR3 totals 12 residues. CDR3 sequence reads: CASSIRETYQHF. CDR3 DNA: TGTGCCAGTAGTATACGAGAGACTTATCAGCATTTT.

J is TRBJ2-2 and V is TRBV5-1; D is unclear. The CDR3 length is 15 residues. The ends were cut back, 0 bases at V and 5 bases at J, with 11 bases in the middle. Germline V gives CDR1 SGHRS, CDR2 YFSETQ. Here the CDR3 reads CASSLGQAITGELFF. The CDR3 nucleotides read TGCGCCAGCAGCTTGGGCCAGGCGATAACCGGGGAGCTGTTTTTT. Variable domain in full (rest from reference TRBV5-1 and TRBJ2-2): KAGVTQTPRYLIKTRGQQVTLSCSPISGHRSVSWYQQTPGQGLQFLFEYFSETQRNKGNFPGRFSGRQFSNSRSEMNVSTLELGDSALYLCASSLGQAITGELFFGEGSRLTVL.

For this clone: The same CDR3 is also encoded by other DNA sequences in this sample. The J gene is TRBJ1-1, the V gene TRBV27; 8 bases are a match to TRBD1. Trimming at V came to 5 bases and at J to 3 bases, leaving 5 bases not matched to a gene. CDR3 size: 14 residues. From germline, CDR1 is MNHEY and CDR2 SMNVEV (reference sequence). The CDR3 sequence: CASSRTGRDTEAFF. CDR3 bases: TGTGCCAGCAGTCGGACAGGGCGGGACACTGAAGCTTTCTTT.

The J gene is TRBJ2-4, the V gene TRBV7-8, with a possible D match to TRBD2 (6 bases). The V and J ends lost 1 base and 1 base respectively, with 8 bases between them. The CDR3 runs 15 residues. CDR1 is SGHVS, CDR2 FQNEAQ, per germline. As DNA, the CDR3 is TGTGCCAGCAGCTTAGGCGGGGCGGCCAAAAACATTCAGTACTTC. It is translated as CASSLGGAAKNIQYF. The full variable domain, in which reference TRBV7-8 and TRBJ2-4 provide the parts outside the CDR3, is GAGVSQSPRYKVAKRGQDVALRCDPISGHVSLFWYQQALGQGPEFLTYFQNEAQLDKSGLPSDRFFAERPEGSVSTLKIQRTQQEDSAVYLCASSLGGAAKNIQYFGAGTRLSVL.

The chain couples TRBV28 to TRBJ1-2, with a possible D match to TRBD1 (5 bases). The CDR3 sequence is 15 residues long. CDR1 MDHEN and CDR2 SYDVKM come from the germline V gene. Trimming took off 7 bases at V and 0 bases at J, with 15 bases between the two ends. The DNA for the CDR3 is TGTGCCAGCATTGCGGGGGGAGAGTCTAACTATGGCTACACCTTC. It codes for CASIAGGESNYGYTF.

J is TRBJ2-7 and V is TRBV7-3; D is ambiguous. The V end lost 5 bases, the J end lost 3 bases, and 14 bases lay between the germline ends. Germline V gene sequence: CDR1 SGHTA, CDR2 FQGTGA. The CDR3 contains 14 residues. The CDR3 bases are TGTGCCAGCAGCCTCCAGGACGGCGACTACGAGCAGTACTTC. This gives the protein CASSLQDGDYEQYF.

In the case of this clone: A far larger clone is off by one base, so a read error is likely. This chain connects TRBV5-3 to TRBJ2-2; D possibly corresponds to TRBD2 (6 bases). TRBV5-3 is marked as an open reading frame, function uncertain. The CDR3 extends over 15 amino acids. The CDR3 DNA reads as TGTGCCAGCAGCTCAGACCCGACTAGCACCGGGGAGCTGTTTTTT. As protein: CASSSDPTSTGELFF.

The rearrangement uses TRBV5-4 and TRBJ2-3; 8 positions agree with TRBD2. Germline V gene data show CDR1 as SGHNT and CDR2 as YYREEE (reference sequence). Trimming removed 4 bases from V and 4 bases from J; junction bases left unmatched: 11. This CDR3 is built from 16 residues. The CDR3 sequence is CASSPPRGGKSDTQYF. In DNA, the CDR3 is TGTGCCAGCAGCCCGCCCCGGGGGGGAAAATCAGATACGCAGTATTTT.

The gene calls are TRBV9 and TRBJ2-1; 8 bases align to TRBD2. The CDR3 is made up of 16 amino acids. Germline V lookup: CDR1 SGDLS, CDR2 YYNGEE. Trimming took 4 bases from V and 7 from J; bases not matched to a gene: 13. The CDR3 is CASSPPGRDPGNEQFF. The CDR3 DNA follows: TGTGCCAGCAGCCCACCCGGGAGGGACCCTGGAAATGAGCAGTTCTTC.

V gene TRBV2 combines with J gene TRBJ1-1; 7 positions match TRBD1. The length of the CDR3 is 16 residues. V lost 7 bases, J lost 5 bases, and 16 bases stayed unmatched. Germline V CDR1 and CDR2: SNHLY, FYNNEI. CDR3 sequence: CASTLQGRQLHTEAFF. The CDR3 DNA reads as TGTGCCAGCACCCTACAGGGGAGACAGTTACATACTGAAGCTTTCTTT.

The chain has TRBV7-2 and TRBJ2-1, with a possible D match to TRBD2 (5 bases). Deletions cut 0 bases from V and 0 bases from J, with 12 bases between. Germline V lookup: CDR1 SGHTA, CDR2 FQGNSA. The CDR3 has 17 amino acids. The CDR3 region has the DNA TGTGCCAGCAGCTTAGCTCGAGGGTTGAGCTCCTACAATGAGCAGTTCTTC. The encoded protein is CASSLARGLSSYNEQFF.

The J gene is TRBJ2-2, the V gene TRBV19; D unresolved. The CDR3 extends over 16 amino acids. The V gene lost 3 bases and the J gene lost 0 bases, with 11 bases spanning the gap. The germline V gene has CDR1 LNHDA and CDR2 SQIVND (reference sequence). The CDR3 loop reads CASSMGWAANTGELFF. The CDR3 DNA reads as TGTGCCAGTAGTATGGGGTGGGCCGCGAACACCGGGGAGCTGTTTTTT.